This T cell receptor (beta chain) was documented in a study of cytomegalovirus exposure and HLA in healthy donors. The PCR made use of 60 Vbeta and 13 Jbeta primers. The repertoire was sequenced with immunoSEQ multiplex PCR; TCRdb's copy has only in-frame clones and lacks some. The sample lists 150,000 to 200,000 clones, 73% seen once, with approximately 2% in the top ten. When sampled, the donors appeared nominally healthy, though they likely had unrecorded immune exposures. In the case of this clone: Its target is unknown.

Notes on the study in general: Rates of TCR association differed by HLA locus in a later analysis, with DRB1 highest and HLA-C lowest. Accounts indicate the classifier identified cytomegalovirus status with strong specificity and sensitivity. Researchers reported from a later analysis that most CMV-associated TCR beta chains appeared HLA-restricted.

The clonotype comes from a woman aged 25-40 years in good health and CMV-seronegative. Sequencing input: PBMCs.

The CDR3 region has the DNA TGTGCCAGCTCACGGGGACAGGGGGATGGCTACACCTTC. Residues: CASSRGQGDGYTF. The chain uses TRBV18 and TRBJ1-2; 11 nucleotides align to TRBD1. There are 13 residues in the CDR3. Trimming cost V 4 bases and J 6 bases; bases outside gene matches: 1. The V gene's germline CDR1 is KGHSH and CDR2 LQKENI.